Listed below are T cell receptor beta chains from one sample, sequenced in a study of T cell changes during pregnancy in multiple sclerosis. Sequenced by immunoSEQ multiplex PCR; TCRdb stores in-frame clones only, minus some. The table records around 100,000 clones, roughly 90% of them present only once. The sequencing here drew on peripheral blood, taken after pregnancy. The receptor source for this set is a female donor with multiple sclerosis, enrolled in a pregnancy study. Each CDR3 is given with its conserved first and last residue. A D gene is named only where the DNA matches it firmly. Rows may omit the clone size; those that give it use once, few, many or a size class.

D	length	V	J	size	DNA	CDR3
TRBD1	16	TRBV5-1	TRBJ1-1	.	TGCGCCAGCAGCACATCAGCACAGGGGGCGAACACTGAAGCTTTCTTT	CASSTSAQGANTEAFF
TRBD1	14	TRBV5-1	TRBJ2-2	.	TGCGCCAGCAGCGAGGGACAGGGGGCCGGGGAGCTGTTTTTT	CASSEGQGAGELFF
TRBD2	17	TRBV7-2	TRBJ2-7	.	TGTGCCAGCAGCTTAGTTGGGACTAGCGGGAGCCCCTACGAGCAGTACTTC	CASSLVGTSGSPYEQYF
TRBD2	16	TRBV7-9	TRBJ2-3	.	TGTGCCAGCAGCGCGTCTCTAGCGGGCAGCACAGATACGCAGTATTTT	CASSASLAGSTDTQYF
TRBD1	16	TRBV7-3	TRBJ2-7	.	TGTGCCAGCAGCCCCGCGCCGGGACAGGGATTCCACGAGCAGTACTTC	CASSPAPGQGFHEQYF
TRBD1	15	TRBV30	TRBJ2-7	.	TGTGCCTGGAGGCCACTGGGACAGGGGGTGGTCGAGCAGTACTTC	CAWRPLGQGVVEQYF
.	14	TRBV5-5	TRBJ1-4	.	TGTGCCAGCAGAAAAACAGGGAGAACTGAAAAACTGTTTTTT	CASRKTGRTEKLFF
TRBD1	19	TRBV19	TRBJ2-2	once	TGTGCCAGTAGTATCAGAAGTTGGACAGGGGCGTCGAACACCGGGGAGCTGTTTTTT	CASSIRSWTGASNTGELFF
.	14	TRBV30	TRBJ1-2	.	TGTGCCTGGAGTTTAGGGACATTAGGGTATGGCTACACCTTC	CAWSLGTLGYGYTF
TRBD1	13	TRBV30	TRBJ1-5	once	TGTGCCTGGAACGGACAGGACAATCAGCCCCAGCATTTT	CAWNGQDNQPQHF
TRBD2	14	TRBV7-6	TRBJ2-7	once	TGTGCCAGCAGCTTATTTAGCGGGAATTACGAGCAGTACTTC	CASSLFSGNYEQYF
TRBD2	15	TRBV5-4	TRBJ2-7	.	TGTGCCAGCAGCCTCGGACTAGCCGACTCCAACGAGCAGTACTTC	CASSLGLADSNEQYF
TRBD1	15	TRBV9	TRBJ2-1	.	TGTGCCAGCAGCGTAGGGGACAGGGGGAGGAATGAGCAGTTCTTC	CASSVGDRGRNEQFF
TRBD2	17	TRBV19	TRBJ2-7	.	TGTGCCAGTAGTCCTGGGACTAGCGGGAGGGCCTCCTACGAGCAGTACTTC	CASSPGTSGRASYEQYF
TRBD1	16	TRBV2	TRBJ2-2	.	TGTGCCAGCAGTGAAGCCGGGACAGCGAACACCGGGGAGCTGTTTTTT	CASSEAGTANTGELFF
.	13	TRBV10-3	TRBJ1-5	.	TGTGCCATCAGTGGGGGGACTTATCAGCCCCAGCATTTT	CAISGGTYQPQHF
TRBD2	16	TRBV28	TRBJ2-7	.	TGTGCCAGCACCGCCTCCCAAACTAGCGGGGCTCTCGAGCAGTACTTC	CASTASQTSGALEQYF
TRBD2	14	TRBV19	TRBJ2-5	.	TGTGCCAGTAGTATAGCACCGGGACTAGACCCCCAGTACTTC	CASSIAPGLDPQYF
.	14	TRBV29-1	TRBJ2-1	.	TGCAGCGTTGTGCGGGTGAGCTCCTACAATGAGCAGTTCTTC	CSVVRVSSYNEQFF
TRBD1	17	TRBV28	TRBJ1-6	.	TGTGCCAGCAGTTGGACAGGGGGGAACTCCTATAATTCACCCCTCCACTTT	CASSWTGGNSYNSPLHF
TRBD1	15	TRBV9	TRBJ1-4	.	TGTGCCAGCAGCCCCGGGGACAGGGGAGGAGAAAAACTGTTTTTT	CASSPGDRGGEKLFF
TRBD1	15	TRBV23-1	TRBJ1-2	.	TGCGCCAGCAGCCACGAAAGAACAGGGGCGTGTGGCTACACCTTC	CASSHERTGACGYTF